The next 16 T cell receptor beta chains were all read from a single sample in a study of metastatic and nonmetastatic thyroid tumors. Patients underwent thyroid surgery, and none had received any treatment before it. TCRdb re-processed the PCR reads through MiXCR. Of 15,000 or so clones detected, over 25% appear once; the ten largest clones hold roughly 12%. The sequencing input was tumor tissue. All receptors come from a male donor with papillary thyroid cancer or a benign thyroid nodule (not recorded which). Some clones in this sample may be carry-over from other donors' samples.

This clone appeared a few times. The CDR3 DNA reads as TGTGCCAGCAGTCAAAGACAGAGGTCCCCCTACGAGCAGTACTTC. It specifies CASSQRQRSPYEQYF. This chain connects TRBV6-1 to TRBJ2-7; a possible D gene is TRBD1 (5 bases). The CDR3 extends over 15 amino acids. Trimming removed 5 bases from V and 2 bases from J, with 16 bases in between. Per germline, CDR1 MNHNS and CDR2 SASEGT.

The CDR3 nucleotides read TGTGCCAGCAGTCAGGGACACTATGAGCAGTTCTTC. Protein: CASSQGHYEQFF. The chain couples TRBV6-2 or TRBV6-3 to TRBJ2-1, with D possibly matching TRBD1 (6 bases). Between the trimmed V and J ends, which lost 5 bases and 8 bases, there was a span of 10 bases. CDR1 and CDR2 (germline): MNHEY, SVGEGT. CDR3 size: 12 residues.

Relative to its sample, this clone is medium-sized. This chain connects TRBV6-1 to TRBJ2-2, with D unresolved. The ends were cut back, 7 bases at V and 4 bases at J, with 10 bases in the middle. Germline CDR1 MNHNS, CDR2 SASEGT. The CDR3 consists of 13 residues. Here the CDR3 reads CASTHRATGELFF. The DNA of the CDR3 is TGTGCCAGCACCCATAGAGCCACCGGGGAGCTGTTTTTT.

CDR3 sequence reads: CASSIAKNIQYF. As DNA, the CDR3 is TGTGCCAGCAGCATAGCCAAAAACATTCAGTACTTC. V is TRBV5-6 and J is TRBJ2-4; D unresolved. Germline V gene data show CDR1 as SGHDT and CDR2 as YYEEEE. The CDR3 is 12 amino acids. The ends were cut back, 4 bases at V and 0 bases at J, with 2 bases in the middle.

The chain is built from TRBV6-2 or TRBV6-3 and TRBJ2-7, with unresolved D. The germline V and J ends were trimmed by 2 bases and 5 bases, with 4 bases remaining between them. The CDR3 is 11 amino acids. Germline V CDR1 and CDR2: MNHEY, SVGEGT. The CDR3 loop reads CASSYGDEQYF. CDR3 nucleotide sequence: TGTGCCAGCAGTTACGGCGACGAGCAGTACTTC.

V usage is TRBV4-1 and J usage is TRBJ1-4; D uncertain. Germline assignment: CDR1 MGHRA and CDR2 YSYEKL. The CDR3 totals 14 residues. The ends were cut back, 4 bases at V and 7 bases at J, with 13 bases in the middle. Written as DNA, the CDR3 is TGCGCCAGCAGCCTACCGGGCTCCAGTGAAAAACTGTTTTTT. Translated, it gives CASSLPGSSEKLFF.

This chain joins TRBV6-2 or TRBV6-3 and TRBJ2-4; D gene unclear. CDR1 is MNHEY and CDR2 is SVGEGT in the germline V gene. V lost 8 bases, J lost 0 bases, and 14 bases lay in between. This CDR3 has 15 residues. CDR3 loop: CASRYTILAKNIQYF. In DNA, the CDR3 is TGTGCCAGCCGGTACACCATTCTAGCCAAAAACATTCAGTACTTC.

By proportion, this clone is medium-sized. The rearrangement joins TRBV30 to TRBJ2-1; no reliable D call. V lost 2 bases and J lost 8, with 7 bases in between. This CDR3 region has 11 residues. CDR1 and CDR2 from the germline V gene are GTSNPN and SVGIG (reference sequence). CDR3: CAWSPGDEQFF. The DNA for the CDR3 is TGTGCCTGGAGTCCTGGAGATGAGCAGTTCTTC.

The chain couples TRBV12-3 or TRBV12-4 to TRBJ1-5; maybe TRBD1 (6 bases). CDR3 size: 15 residues. V was clipped by 7 bases and J by 4 bases, with 17 bases between them. CDR3: CASNEGQGTNQPQHF. CDR3 sequence (DNA): TGTGCCAGCAATGAGGGGCAGGGGACAAATCAGCCCCAGCATTTT.

The chain uses TRBV6-1 and TRBJ2-2, with unresolved D. Trimming left V 2 bases short and J 1 base short, with 8 bases between. This CDR3 is 15 amino acids long. Germline lookup yields CDR1 MNHNS and CDR2 SASEGT. Here the CDR3 reads CASSEHVVNTGELFF. The CDR3 nucleotides read TGTGCCAGCAGTGAACATGTAGTGAACACCGGGGAGCTGTTTTTT.

The V and J genes are TRBV5-1 and TRBJ2-7; 7 nucleotides agree with TRBD1. The germline gives CDR1 SGHRS, CDR2 YFSETQ. J was trimmed by 2 bases and V by 3 bases; bases with no gene match: 2. This CDR3 has 13 amino acids. As DNA, the CDR3 is TGCGCCAGCAGCTCGGGACAGACCTACGAGCAGTACTTC. Encoded protein: CASSSGQTYEQYF.

In its sample, this clone was seen many times. This rearrangement joins TRBV6-5 to TRBJ1-6, with a possible D match to TRBD1 (5 bases). Germline values: CDR1 MNHEY, CDR2 SVGAGI. This CDR3 is 19 amino acids long. Trimming pared 6 bases from V and 0 bases from J, leaving 21 bases between. Here the CDR3 DNA reads TGTGCCAGCAGGGGGACGGGTGACAGTCTGAGCTCCTATAATTCACCCCTCCACTTT. It is translated as CASRGTGDSLSSYNSPLHF.

This clone was counted at least ten times. The V and J genes are TRBV24-1 and TRBJ2-1, with TRBD2 matching over 14 bases. The J segment lost 3 bases and the V segment lost 10 bases, leaving 7 bases of the junction unmatched. This CDR3 is built from 16 residues. Germline-derived CDR1 and CDR2 are KGHDR and SFDVKD. This CDR3 reads CATGTSGRRGYNEQFF. Written as DNA, the CDR3 is TGTGCCACGGGGACTAGCGGGAGAAGGGGCTACAATGAGCAGTTCTTC.

This clone showed up many times. The sample contains more than one DNA sequence encoding this CDR3. The chain carries TRBV9 and TRBJ1-1; 8 bases fit TRBD1. Germline assignment: CDR1 SGDLS and CDR2 YYNGEE. The ends lost 3 bases at V and 8 bases at J; junction bases unmatched: 9. This CDR3 is 14 amino acids long. The CDR3 region has the DNA TGTGCCAGCAGCGAGCAGGGGGCATGGACCGAAGCTTTCTTT. It is translated as CASSEQGAWTEAFF.

This clone was seen more than once but under ten times. V is TRBV6-1 and J is TRBJ1-6, with D possibly being TRBD1 (5 bases). Looked up from germline, CDR1 is MNHNS and CDR2 is SASEGT. The V end lost 3 bases, the J end lost 2 bases, and 11 bases lay between the germline ends. There are 16 residues in the CDR3. CDR3 DNA sequence: TGTGCCAGCAGTGACGAAGTAGGGGCCTATAATTCACCCCTCCACTTT. Its translation: CASSDEVGAYNSPLHF.

The chain uses TRBV7-2 and TRBJ1-2; a weak D match, TRBD1 (6 bases). The V end was cut by 1 base, the J end by 2 bases, with 8 bases between. Germline CDR1 and CDR2: SGHTA and FQGNSA. This CDR3 contains 14 residues. The CDR3: CASSLGQGNYGYTF. The CDR3 DNA follows: TGTGCCAGCAGCTTAGGGCAGGGGAACTATGGCTACACCTTC.